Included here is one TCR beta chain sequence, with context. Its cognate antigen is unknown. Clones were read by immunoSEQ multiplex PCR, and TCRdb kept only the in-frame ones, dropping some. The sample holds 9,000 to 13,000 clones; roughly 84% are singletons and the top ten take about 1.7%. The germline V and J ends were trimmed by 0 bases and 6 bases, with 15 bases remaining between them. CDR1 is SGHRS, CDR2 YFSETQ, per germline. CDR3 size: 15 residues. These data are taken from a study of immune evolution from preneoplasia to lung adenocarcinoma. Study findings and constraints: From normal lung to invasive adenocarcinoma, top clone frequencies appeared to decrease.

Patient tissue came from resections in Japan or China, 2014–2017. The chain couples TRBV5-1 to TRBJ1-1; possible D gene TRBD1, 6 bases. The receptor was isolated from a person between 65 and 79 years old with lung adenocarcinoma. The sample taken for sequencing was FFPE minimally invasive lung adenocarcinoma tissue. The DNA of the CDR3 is TGCGCCAGCAGCTTGGAAGCCAGGGGAGGCCCTGAAGCTTTCTTT. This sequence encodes CASSLEARGGPEAFF.